A selection of T cell receptor beta chains follows, all from one sample in a study of shared clonotypes between healthy human individuals. Some clones are missing from TCRdb's copy, which holds only in-frame ones; the method was immunoSEQ multiplex PCR. The sample records roughly 2 million clones, nearly 97% being singletons. Sequenced: naive CD4+ T cells sorted from blood. The receptors were gathered from a young man in good health. Each CDR3 is given with its conserved first and last residue. A D gene is named only where the DNA matches it firmly. Not all rows give a size; the values are once, few, many and, for expanded clones, a class.

TRBD2	TRBJ2-7	TRBV2	-	14	TGTGCCAGCAGTGAAGAGCGGGGGCCCTACGAGCAGTACTTC	CASSEERGPYEQYF
-	TRBJ2-5	TRBV4-1	-	16	TGCGCCAGCAGCCAAGGGGCGGCTGGGAGGAAAGAGACCCAGTACTTC	CASSQGAAGRKETQYF
TRBD2	TRBJ2-2	TRBV10-3	-	16	TGTGCCATCAGTACTAGCGGGATCTCGTACACCGGGGAGCTGTTTTTT	CAISTSGISYTGELFF
-	TRBJ1-6	TRBV4-3	-	13	TGCGCCAGCAGCCAAGAGGGGGGATCACCCCTCCACTTT	CASSQEGGSPLHF
-	TRBJ1-1	TRBV5-1	once	13	TGCGCCAGCAGCTTGTCGCAGAACACTGAAGCTTTCTTT	CASSLSQNTEAFF
-	TRBJ2-3	TRBV28	-	14	TGTGCCAGCACCTCCGGGACATATACAAATACGCAGTATTTT	CASTSGTYTNTQYF
-	TRBJ2-3	TRBV28	-	15	TGTGCCAGCAGTTTCCTAACGGGGGGCGGAGATACGCAGTATTTT	CASSFLTGGGDTQYF
TRBD2	TRBJ2-2	TRBV5-4	-	14	TGTGCCAGCAGCTTGATAGCGGGGACCGGGGAGCTGTTTTTT	CASSLIAGTGELFF
-	TRBJ1-6	TRBV6-5	-	12	TGTGCCAGCAGGGGTCCGTTCTCACCCCTCCACTTT	CASRGPFSPLHF
-	TRBJ1-4	TRBV12-5	-	15	TGTGCTAGTGGTTCGGGACGGATCCTCAATGAAAAACTGTTTTTT	CASGSGRILNEKLFF
-	TRBJ2-3	TRBV5-1	-	17	TGCGCCAGCAGCCTACAGGGGGCGGGAGGGCATTTCGATACGCAGTATTTT	CASSLQGAGGHFDTQYF
TRBD2	TRBJ2-7	TRBV30	-	16	TGTGCCTGGAGCCGTTTATCGGGACTAGCGGGTTACGAGCAGTACTTC	CAWSRLSGLAGYEQYF
-	TRBJ1-5	TRBV7-2	-	15	TGTGCCAGCAGCTTGGAGGGGGGCGGAAATCAGCCCCAGCATTTT	CASSLEGGGNQPQHF
TRBD2	TRBJ2-3	TRBV10-1	-	14	TGCGCCAGCAGCTCACCCCTAGCGGCAGATACGCAGTATTTT	CASSSPLAADTQYF
TRBD1	TRBJ1-2	TRBV10-3	-	14	TGTGCCATCACTGACAGGGCAGGTTCATATGGCTACACCTTC	CAITDRAGSYGYTF
-	TRBJ1-1	TRBV28	-	15	TGTGCCAGCAAGCGGCTCGGGGGCGCGGACACTGAAGCTTTCTTT	CASKRLGGADTEAFF
-	TRBJ1-2	TRBV6-5	-	14	TGTGCCAGCAGTATCTCCGGTGGCGACTATGGCTACACCTTC	CASSISGGDYGYTF
TRBD1	TRBJ2-3	TRBV2	-	17	TGTGCCAGCAGTGAAAGAAGGACAGGGCTAAGCACAGATACGCAGTATTTT	CASSERRTGLSTDTQYF
TRBD2	TRBJ2-3	TRBV15	-	15	TGTGCCACCAGCCTACTAGCGGGGGGGCCGGATACGCAGTATTTT	CATSLLAGGPDTQYF
-	TRBJ2-4	TRBV5-1	-	13	TGCGCCAGCAGCTTAGGCGGGGTAAACATTCAGTACTTC	CASSLGGVNIQYF
TRBD1	TRBJ2-5	TRBV6-5	-	15	TGTGCCAGCAGTCGAGGGACAGGGGGAGACCGGGCCCAGTACTTC	CASSRGTGGDRAQYF
-	TRBJ1-6	TRBV7-9	-	14	TGTGCCAGCAGCTTACAGGGCCCTAATTCACCCCTCCACTTT	CASSLQGPNSPLHF
TRBD1	TRBJ1-1	TRBV7-9	-	15	TGTGCCAGCAGCTTAGAAGGGACAGATAACACTGAAGCTTTCTTT	CASSLEGTDNTEAFF
TRBD2	TRBJ2-3	TRBV4-3	-	17	TGCGCCAGCAGCCAAGTACTAGCGGGAGTGATCCCAGATACGCAGTATTTT	CASSQVLAGVIPDTQYF
-	TRBJ2-6	TRBV2	-	13	TGTGCCAGCAGGACCGCTGGGGCCAACGTCCTGACTTTC	CASRTAGANVLTF
TRBD1	TRBJ2-6	TRBV5-1	-	15	TGCGCCAGCAGCACAGGACAGGGGTTCGACAACGTCCTGACTTTC	CASSTGQGFDNVLTF
-	TRBJ1-4	TRBV10-2	once	14	TGCGCCAGCAGTGTAGGGGGATTGGGTGAAAAACTGTTTTTT	CASSVGGLGEKLFF
-	TRBJ2-3	TRBV6-7	-	15	TGTGCCAGCAGTTACTGCAGGCTTAGCACAGATACGCAGTATTTT	CASSYCRLSTDTQYF
TRBD1	TRBJ2-7	TRBV19	-	15	TGTGCCAGTAGTATGGGGATGGGACAGTTCTACGAGCAGTACTTC	CASSMGMGQFYEQYF
TRBD1	TRBJ1-1	TRBV6-6	-	15	TGTGCCAGCAGCCATTCGGGACAGGGGAACACTGAAGCTTTCTTT	CASSHSGQGNTEAFF
-	TRBJ1-6	TRBV18	-	13	TGTGCCAGCTCACCACCCGGTGATTCACCCCTCCACTTT	CASSPPGDSPLHF
-	TRBJ1-2	TRBV10-3	-	15	TGTGCCATCAGTTTGAAATCGACGGATAACTATGGCTACACCTTC	CAISLKSTDNYGYTF
-	TRBJ2-3	TRBV7-9	once	18	TGTGCCAGCAGTCCACCCCAACGGCAGGCTTGGGGCACAGATACGCAGTATTTT	CASSPPQRQAWGTDTQYF
TRBD1	TRBJ1-5	TRBV6-5	-	15	TGTGCCAGCAGCTATGGACAGGGGATGGGGCAGCCCCAGCATTTT	CASSYGQGMGQPQHF
TRBD2	TRBJ2-1	TRBV6-5	-	15	TGTGCCAGCAGTCCAGGACTAGCGCGGGGTTATGAGCAGTTCTTC	CASSPGLARGYEQFF
-	TRBJ1-4	TRBV2	-	14	TGTGCCAGCAGGGCGACACCCATCGGCGAAAAACTGTTTTTT	CASRATPIGEKLFF
TRBD1	TRBJ2-2	TRBV5-1	-	15	TGCGCCAGCAGTCCTGGACAGGGGGACACCGGGGAGCTGTTTTTT	CASSPGQGDTGELFF
-	TRBJ1-5	TRBV2	-	14	TGTGCCAGCAGCGGATTAAATAGCAATCAGCCCCAGCATTTT	CASSGLNSNQPQHF
TRBD2	TRBJ2-5	TRBV12-5	-	13	TGTGCTAGTGGCCGACTAGCGGGAGAGACCCAGTACTTC	CASGRLAGETQYF
-	TRBJ2-4	TRBV14	-	12	TGTGCCAGCAGCCAAGATCGCGTTATTCAGTACTTC	CASSQDRVIQYF
-	TRBJ1-2	TRBV29-1	-	13	TGCAGCGTTGAGGGCAGGGAAGCCTATGGCTACACCTTC	CSVEGREAYGYTF